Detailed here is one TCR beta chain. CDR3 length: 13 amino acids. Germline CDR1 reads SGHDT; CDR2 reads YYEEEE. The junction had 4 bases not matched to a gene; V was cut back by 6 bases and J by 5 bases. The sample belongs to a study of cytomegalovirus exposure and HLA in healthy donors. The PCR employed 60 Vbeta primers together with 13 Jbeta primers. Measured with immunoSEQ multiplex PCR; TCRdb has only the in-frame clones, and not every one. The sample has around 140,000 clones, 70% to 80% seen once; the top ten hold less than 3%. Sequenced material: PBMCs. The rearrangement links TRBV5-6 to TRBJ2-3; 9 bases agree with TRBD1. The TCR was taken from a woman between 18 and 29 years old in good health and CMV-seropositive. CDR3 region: CASTLDRGDTQYF. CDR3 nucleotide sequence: TGTGCCAGCACCCTGGACAGGGGAGATACGCAGTATTTT.